The 30 T cell receptor beta chains below all came from one sample that was sequenced in a study of cytotoxic CD8 clonotypes in ibrutinib-treated CLL. TCRdb keeps only in-frame clones here, not all; method: immunoSEQ multiplex PCR. The sample includes 140,000 to 150,000 clones, 60% to 85% seen only once; the top ten take about 4.7%. The sample here was PBMCs, taken after 24 months of ibrutinib treatment. These receptors were collected from a human donor with chronic lymphocytic leukemia.

A word on this clone: This sample includes further DNA sequences coding for the same CDR3. The CDR3 DNA follows: TGTGCCAGTAGTAGGGCAGGCACAGATACGCAGTATTTT. The encoded protein is CASSRAGTDTQYF. The gene calls are TRBV19 and TRBJ2-3; D not certain. The CDR3 spans 13 residues. Germline-derived CDR1 and CDR2 are LNHDA and SQIVND (reference sequence). V gave up 4 bases and J gave up 1 base, with 6 bases separating them.

J is TRBJ1-5 and V is TRBV2, with D possibly being TRBD1 (5 bases). The ends were cut back, 8 bases at V and 5 bases at J, with 7 bases in the middle. The CDR3 totals 11 residues. In germline, CDR1 is SNHLY, CDR2 FYNNEI. The CDR3 here is CASGGDQPQHF. CDR3 coding DNA: TGTGCCAGCGGGGGAGATCAGCCCCAGCATTTT. Combining the CDR3 with reference TRBV2 and TRBJ1-5 gives the whole variable domain EPEVTQTPSHQVTQMGQEVILRCVPISNHLYFYWYRQILGQKVEFLVSFYNNEISEKSEIFDDQFSVERPDGSNFTLKIRSTKLEDSAMYFCASGGDQPQHFGDGTRLSIL.

The chain links TRBV27 to TRBJ1-2, with TRBD1 matching 9 bases. There are 14 residues in the CDR3. After removal of 5 bases from V and 14 bases from J, the junction contained 15 bases not matched to a gene. Germline CDR1 MNHEY, CDR2 SMNVEV (reference sequence). CDR3 DNA sequence: TGTGCCAGCAGTCCACGGGGGGGACAGGGCCCTCCAACCTTC. It translates to CASSPRGGQGPPTF.

This clone was picked up a small number of times. This chain links TRBV19 with TRBJ2-7; tentatively, D is TRBD1 or TRBD2 (7 bases each). V was cut by 9 bases and J by 4 bases, with 22 bases left in between. This CDR3 contains 15 residues. The germline CDR1 and CDR2 sequences are LNHDA and SQIVND (reference sequence). DNA of the CDR3: TGTGCCAGCGGGGGGATGTGGGACAGCCGATACGAGCAGTACTTC. Its protein is CASGGMWDSRYEQYF.

The chain carries TRBV4-3 and TRBJ1-1; no definite D call. Trimming pared 0 bases from V and 8 bases from J, leaving 10 bases between. Looked up from germline, CDR1 is LGHNA and CDR2 is YSLEER. The CDR3 runs to 13 residues. The CDR3 DNA is TGCGCCAGCAGCCAAGAAGGTGAGGTGGAAGCTTTCTTT. Translated: CASSQEGEVEAFF.

This clone was seen a few times. The rearrangement joins TRBV5-6 to TRBJ2-7; D might be TRBD1 (6 bases). CDR3 size: 13 residues. V lost 0 bases to trimming and J lost 6 bases, with 10 bases between them. Per germline, CDR1 SGHDT and CDR2 YYEEEE. DNA of the CDR3: TGTGCCAGCAGCTTGGTTTCAGGGGCCGAGCAGTACTTC. Its protein is CASSLVSGAEQYF. The variable domain in full, completed from reference TRBV5-6 and TRBJ2-7, reads DAGVTQSPTHLIKTRGQQVTLRCSPKSGHDTVSWYQQALGQGPQFIFQYYEEEERQRGNFPDRFSGHQFPNYSSELNVNALLLGDSALYLCASSLVSGAEQYFGPGTRLTVT.

This rearrangement joins TRBV5-1 to TRBJ2-3; TRBD2 agrees at 8 bases. The CDR3 extends over 15 amino acids. The V and J ends lost 1 base and 2 bases, in that order; junction bases with no gene match: 3. Germline loops: CDR1 SGHRS, CDR2 YFSETQ. In nucleotides, the CDR3 is TGCGCCAGCAGCTTGTTAGCGGGGACCACAGATACGCAGTATTTT. Translated, it gives CASSLLAGTTDTQYF.

V is TRBV2 and J is TRBJ2-5, with a tentative D call TRBD2 (6 bases). The V and J ends lost 6 bases and 1 base respectively, with 9 bases between them. The CDR3 extends over 13 amino acids. CDR1 and CDR2 from the germline V gene are SNHLY and FYNNEI. For the CDR3, the DNA is TGTGCCAGCAGCCGGGACTTCCAAGAGACCCAGTACTTC. Translating it yields CASSRDFQETQYF.

The CDR3 coding sequence is TGTGCCAGCAGCCGGGGGTGGAGGAGCTCCTACAATGAGCAGTTCTTC. This translates into CASSRGWRSSYNEQFF. The chain employs TRBV5-6 and TRBJ2-1; maybe TRBD2 (6 bases). CDR1 SGHDT and CDR2 YYEEEE come from the germline V gene. The CDR3 is 16 amino acids. Between the trimmed V and J ends, which lost 4 bases and 0 bases, there was a span of 14 bases.

The chain links TRBV7-6 to TRBJ2-5; 14 nucleotides agree with TRBD2. Germline assignment: CDR1 SGHVS and CDR2 FNYEAQ. After removal of 5 bases from V and 1 base from J, the junction contained 6 bases not matched to a gene. The CDR3 has 17 amino acids. The CDR3 loop reads CASSQGLAGGLQETQYF. In DNA, the CDR3 is TGTGCCAGCAGCCAAGGACTAGCGGGGGGCCTCCAAGAGACCCAGTACTTC.

This clone was observed once. The CDR3 DNA sequence: TGTGCCAGCAGCTTGGAGGGCCAGGTCCGGGCGCTCGAGCAGTACTTC. It translates to CASSLEGQVRALEQYF. The chain joins TRBV5-4 to TRBJ2-7; no clear D. Germline loops: CDR1 SGHNT, CDR2 YYREEE (reference sequence). CDR3 length: 16 residues. The germline V and J ends were trimmed by 0 bases and 6 bases, with 19 bases remaining between them. The full variable domain, rest sourced from reference TRBV5-4 and TRBJ2-7, is ETGVTQSPTHLIKTRGQQVTLRCSSQSGHNTVSWYQQALGQGPQFIFQYYREEENGRGNFPPRFSGLQFPNYSSELNVNALELDDSALYLCASSLEGQVRALEQYFGPGTRLTVT.

This sequence joins TRBV5-1 and TRBJ2-3; TRBD2 matches at 9 bases. The V gene end was trimmed by 5 bases and the J gene end by 3 bases; junction bases not matched to a gene: 7. The CDR3 has 15 residues. From germline, CDR1 is SGHRS and CDR2 YFSETQ. The CDR3 bases are TGCGCCAGCAGGTCGGGCGGGAGGGCTACAGATACGCAGTATTTT. This sequence encodes CASRSGGRATDTQYF.

The V gene is TRBV10-3, the J gene TRBJ2-1; TRBD2 aligns across 9 bases. CDR3 length: 14 residues. Germline V CDR1 and CDR2: ENHRY, SYGVKD. The junction had 3 bases not matched to a gene; V was cut back by 5 bases and J by 4 bases. The CDR3 bases are TGTGCCATCAGTACTAGCGGGCCGTACAATGAGCAGTTCTTC. Translation: CAISTSGPYNEQFF.

This clone showed up many times. The chain uses TRBV7-3 and TRBJ2-2, with 7 bases aligning to TRBD1. CDR1 SGHTA and CDR2 FQGTGA come from the germline V gene. The CDR3 contains 14 residues. J lost 5 bases, V lost 2 bases, and 2 bases had no gene match. CDR3: CASSLQTGTGELFF. In DNA form, the CDR3 reads TGTGCCAGCAGCTTACAGACAGGGACCGGGGAGCTGTTTTTT.

This clone was observed at least ten times. The chain carries TRBV10-3 and TRBJ1-2; 9 positions agree with TRBD1. CDR3 length equals 13 residues. Trimming at V came to 6 bases and at J to 4 bases, leaving 3 bases not matched to a gene. Germline CDR1 reads ENHRY; CDR2 reads SYGVKD. CDR3 DNA: TGTGCCATCAGGGGACAGGGAGCCTATGGCTACACCTTC. Translating gives CAIRGQGAYGYTF.

This sequence joins TRBV4-3 and TRBJ2-7; no firm D call. Germline V gene sequence: CDR1 LGHNA, CDR2 YSLEER. The CDR3 covers 13 residues. V was shortened by 4 bases and J by 6 bases, with 13 bases between the two germline ends. The chain's CDR3 is CASSPSLGGEQYF. Written as DNA, the CDR3 is TGCGCCAGCAGCCCCTCCTTGGGTGGCGAGCAGTACTTC.

This clone appeared once. At the DNA level, this CDR3 is encoded by other sequences in the same sample as well. The V call is TRBV30, the J call TRBJ2-7; the D gene is possibly TRBD2 (6 bases). The germline CDR1 and CDR2 sequences are GTSNPN and SVGIG (reference sequence). Trimming took off 2 bases at V and 7 bases at J, with 9 bases between the two ends. The CDR3 covers 11 residues. The CDR3 protein is CAWSLGGEQYF. Here the CDR3 DNA reads TGTGCCTGGAGTCTTGGGGGGGAGCAGTACTTC.

The CDR3: CASSKTGTSLDEQFF. CDR3 bases: TGTGCCAGCAGCAAAACCGGGACTTCGTTAGATGAGCAGTTCTTC. The chain employs TRBV7-3 and TRBJ2-1, with D possibly being TRBD2 (6 bases). The V gene lost 5 bases and the J gene lost 8 bases, with 19 bases spanning the gap. CDR1 and CDR2 (germline): SGHTA, FQGTGA. CDR3 size: 15 residues.

This clone came up once. The rearrangement uses TRBV7-3 and TRBJ2-1; D may be TRBD2 (6 bases). Trimming removed 5 bases at V and 6 bases at J, with 11 bases between. The length of the CDR3 is 13 residues. Germline V gene data show CDR1 as SGHTA and CDR2 as FQGTGA. This CDR3 is CASSTGGANEQFF. CDR3 coding DNA: TGTGCCAGCAGCACTGGCGGGGCCAATGAGCAGTTCTTC.

The J gene is TRBJ2-6, the V gene TRBV6-6, with D possibly being TRBD2 (5 bases). The CDR3 length is 15 residues. CDR1 MNHNY and CDR2 SVGAGI come from the germline V gene (reference sequence). The germline V and J ends were trimmed by 5 bases and 0 bases, with 8 bases remaining between them. The CDR3 protein is CASSNGNSGANVLTF. The CDR3 DNA reads TGTGCCAGCAGTAACGGGAACTCTGGGGCCAACGTCCTGACTTTC.

This clone appeared a few times. The chain employs TRBV6-4 and TRBJ2-6; D unresolved. CDR1 is MRHNA, CDR2 SNTAGT, per germline. Trimming removed 8 bases from V and 2 bases from J, with 10 bases in between. The CDR3 length is 14 residues. This chain's CDR3 is CASRRRAGANVLTF. The CDR3 region has the DNA TGTGCCAGCCGGAGAAGGGCTGGGGCCAACGTCCTGACTTTC.

The chain has TRBV5-1 and TRBJ1-1, with D perhaps TRBD1 (5 bases). Deletions cut 3 bases from V and 0 bases from J, with 9 bases between. The germline gives CDR1 SGHRS, CDR2 YFSETQ. The CDR3 sequence is 14 residues long. The CDR3 bases are TGCGCCAGCAGCTATGGGGGAATGAACACTGAAGCTTTCTTT. Amino acids: CASSYGGMNTEAFF.

The chain employs TRBV7-9 and TRBJ2-7; D remains unclear. Germline CDR1 is SEHNR and CDR2 is FQNEAQ (reference sequence). CDR3 size: 12 residues. Trimming stripped 5 bases from V and 5 bases from J, with 10 bases between. CDR3: CASSPSWDEQYF. CDR3 bases: TGTGCCAGCAGCCCGAGTTGGGACGAGCAGTACTTC.

This sequence joins TRBV19 and TRBJ2-3; no definite D call. V dropped 2 bases and J dropped 0 bases, with 6 bases sitting between them. The CDR3 totals 14 residues. In germline, CDR1 is LNHDA, CDR2 SQIVND (reference sequence). The CDR3 reads CASSIRASTDTQYF. Written as DNA, the CDR3 is TGTGCCAGTAGTATAAGGGCGAGCACAGATACGCAGTATTTT. The full variable domain, rest sourced from reference TRBV19 and TRBJ2-3, is DGGITQSPKYLFRKEGQNVTLSCEQNLNHDAMYWYRQDPGQGLRLIYYSQIVNDFQKGDIAEGYSVSREKKESFPLTVTSAQKNPTAFYLCASSIRASTDTQYFGPGTRLTVL.

As to this clone: Other DNA sequences from this sample encode an identical CDR3 as well. V is TRBV7-2 and J is TRBJ1-2; 9 bases are a match to TRBD1. V trimming: 5 bases; J trimming: 5 bases; junction bases outside the gene matches: 3. Germline CDR1 and CDR2: SGHTA and FQGNSA. The CDR3 contains 13 residues. The DNA of the CDR3 is TGTGCCAGCAGCCCGGGACAGGGTTATGGCTACACCTTC. As protein: CASSPGQGYGYTF.

This clone was seen just once. The chain recombines TRBV28 with TRBJ1-2; 9 bases map to TRBD1. The junction had 9 bases not matched to a gene; V was cut back by 3 bases and J by 4 bases. The CDR3 sequence is 16 residues long. Germline assignment: CDR1 MDHEN and CDR2 SYDVKM. The CDR3 loop reads CASSLYRGRFTYGYTF. CDR3 in DNA: TGTGCCAGCAGTTTGTACAGGGGGCGCTTCACCTATGGCTACACCTTC.

This sequence joins TRBV5-1 and TRBJ1-1; no definite D call. Between the trimmed V and J ends, which lost 0 bases and 7 bases, there was a span of 7 bases. This CDR3 region has 12 residues. The germline gives CDR1 SGHRS, CDR2 YFSETQ. CDR3 loop: CASSLAGYEAFF. The CDR3 DNA follows: TGCGCCAGCAGCTTGGCCGGTTATGAAGCTTTCTTT.

V is TRBV10-3 and J is TRBJ2-3, with D uncertain. Trimming shortened V by 3 bases and J by 2 bases, and 6 bases separated the two germline ends. The CDR3 runs 13 residues. The V gene's germline CDR1 is ENHRY and CDR2 SYGVKD. For the CDR3, the DNA is TGTGCCATCAGTGATGGCCCCACAGATACGCAGTATTTT. Protein sequence: CAISDGPTDTQYF.

V gene TRBV1 combines with J gene TRBJ2-7. TRBV1 is deemed a pseudogene. The CDR3 covers 19 residues. CDR3 bases: TGCACCAGCAGCCAAGATATACCCATGTGGACCCAATGCTCCTACGAGCAGTACTTC. It specifies CTSSQDIPMWTQCSYEQYF.

A word on this clone: Other DNA sequences of this sample code for an identical CDR3. This chain uses TRBV9 with TRBJ1-3; D gene uncertain. Trimming removed 0 bases at V and 4 bases at J, with 8 bases between. Germline V gene sequence: CDR1 SGDLS, CDR2 YYNGEE. The CDR3 is 14 amino acids. Here the CDR3 DNA reads TGTGCCAGCAGCGTAGCTCGCGGGGGAAACACCATATATTTT. Its translation: CASSVARGGNTIYF.